The 15 T cell receptor beta chains below come from one sample, sequenced in a study of shared clonotypes between healthy human individuals. This table comes from immunoSEQ multiplex PCR, and its TCRdb copy is limited to in-frame clones, with some not included. This sample has about 1.1 million clones; around three quarters occur once, and the top ten carry approximately 0.5%. Sequencing used memory CD4+ T cells from PBMCs. The subset here: CD45RA-negative fraction. The receptors shown here come from a man younger than 35 in good health. Some clones in this sample may be carry-over from other donors' samples.

The chain recombines TRBV30 with TRBJ2-2, with TRBD2 as a possible D gene (6 bases). The CDR3 extends over 16 amino acids. Germline loops: CDR1 GTSNPN, CDR2 SVGIG (reference sequence). Trimming removed 8 bases from V and 0 bases from J, with 19 bases in between. CDR3 amino acids: CALDVPGAANTGELFF. DNA for the CDR3: TGTGCCCTTGACGTTCCGGGAGCGGCGAACACCGGGGAGCTGTTTTTT. The variable domain in full, with the rest retrieved from reference TRBV30 and TRBJ2-2, is SQTIHQWPATLVQPVGSPLSLECTVEGTSNPNLYWYRQAAGRGLQLLFYSVGIGQISSEVPQNLSASRPQDRQFILSSKKLLLSDSGFYLCALDVPGAANTGELFFGEGSRLTVL.

The rearrangement links TRBV25-1 to TRBJ1-1; unclear D gene. From germline, CDR1 is MGHDK and CDR2 SYGVNS. Trimming cost V 6 bases and J 4 bases, with 6 bases left between them. CDR3 length equals 11 residues. CDR3 protein: CASSGSTEAFF. Here the CDR3 DNA reads TGTGCCAGCAGCGGAAGCACTGAAGCTTTCTTT.

The gene calls are TRBV28 and TRBJ2-7; D is perhaps TRBD2 (5 bases). CDR1 is MDHEN and CDR2 is SYDVKM in the germline V gene. V lost 6 bases and J 1 base, leaving 13 bases between the germline ends. The CDR3 is made up of 14 amino acids. Here the CDR3 reads CASRPLGKSYEQYF. CDR3 DNA sequence: TGTGCCAGCAGGCCTCTCGGGAAGTCCTACGAGCAGTACTTC.

This clone has just one count. The chain links TRBV7-3 to TRBJ1-1; no clear D gene. The CDR3 runs 15 residues. V was shortened by 5 bases and J by 4 bases, with 17 bases between the two germline ends. CDR1 and CDR2 (germline): SGHTA, FQGTGA. DNA of the CDR3: TGTGCCAGCAGCCCAGGTCGGTGGTTAAGCACTGAAGCTTTCTTT. Protein sequence: CASSPGRWLSTEAFF.

This clone has more than one count but fewer than ten. A much more abundant neighbour one base away suggests this may be a read error. The rearrangement joins TRBV7-8 to TRBJ1-1, with D maybe TRBD1 (6 bases). This CDR3 has 13 amino acids. The ends were cut back, 4 bases at V and 1 base at J, with 7 bases in the middle. Per the germline V gene, CDR1 is SGHVS and CDR2 is FQNEAQ. The CDR3 DNA sequence: TGTGCCAGCAGCTCGGACAGGAACACTGAAGCTTTCTTT. It encodes CASSSDRNTEAFF.

The chain has TRBV6-8 and TRBJ2-3; possibly TRBD1 for D (5 bases). Trimming took 9 bases from V and 2 from J, leaving 15 bases between them. There are 14 residues in the CDR3. Germline V gives CDR1 MNHGY, CDR2 SAAAGT. CDR3 loop: CASRVRVPTDTQYF. DNA of the CDR3: TGTGCCAGTCGAGTCAGGGTCCCCACAGATACGCAGTATTTT.

This clone was seen a few times. This chain links TRBV10-3 with TRBJ1-1, with D maybe TRBD1 (5 bases). Germline-derived CDR1 and CDR2 are ENHRY and SYGVKD. With 6 bases removed from V and 5 bases from J, the gap between germline ends came to 16 bases. CDR3 size: 14 residues. This CDR3 reads CAIRSTGSGTEAFF. The CDR3 bases are TGTGCCATCAGGAGTACAGGTAGCGGAACTGAAGCTTTCTTT.

The chain carries TRBV14 and TRBJ2-2, with 9 bases matching TRBD2. J gave up 1 base and V 3 bases, and 15 bases lay outside the gene matches. The germline V gene encodes CDR1 SGHDN and CDR2 FVKESK. This CDR3 spans 20 amino acids. The chain's CDR3 is CASSHLFGSGSIRNTGELFF. The CDR3 DNA reads TGTGCCAGCAGCCACCTTTTTGGTAGCGGGAGTATAAGGAACACCGGGGAGCTGTTTTTT.

This clone was found once. The CDR3 DNA follows: TGTGCCAGTAGGCCAACGGGAGGGACTAATGAAAAACTGTTTTTT. This sequence encodes CASRPTGGTNEKLFF. The chain couples TRBV19 to TRBJ1-4; D is unclear. V dropped 6 bases and J dropped 2 bases, with 13 bases sitting between them. Germline V gene data show CDR1 as LNHDA and CDR2 as SQIVND (reference sequence). The length of the CDR3 is 15 residues.

This clone was seen once. J is TRBJ2-2 and V is TRBV14; TRBD2 aligns across 14 bases. J lost 5 bases, V lost 1 base, and 9 bases had no gene match. Germline CDR1 SGHDN, CDR2 FVKESK. The CDR3 sequence is 19 residues long. The CDR3 loop reads CASSQVTSGRASLTGELFF. The CDR3 nucleotides are TGTGCCAGCAGCCAAGTGACTAGCGGGAGGGCCTCTCTTACCGGGGAGCTGTTTTTT.

CDR3 sequence reads: CASSLSRGRTEAFF. The CDR3 bases are TGCGCCAGCAGCTTGAGTAGGGGGCGCACTGAAGCTTTCTTT. This chain uses TRBV5-1 with TRBJ1-1; 7 bases map to TRBD1. V shed 1 base and J 4 bases; nucleotides not matched to a gene: 4. CDR3 length: 14 residues. Germline CDR1 is SGHRS and CDR2 is YFSETQ.

This chain links TRBV18 with TRBJ2-5; D remains ambiguous. The V and J ends lost 3 bases and 1 base respectively, with 9 bases between them. CDR1 is KGHSH and CDR2 is LQKENI in the germline V gene. This CDR3 is built from 14 residues. The CDR3 sequence is CASSPGYFQETQYF. CDR3 nucleotide sequence: TGTGCCAGCTCACCGGGATATTTCCAAGAGACCCAGTACTTC.

This clone has only a few counts. This chain connects TRBV5-8 to TRBJ2-7; 8 nucleotides align to TRBD2. Trimming at V came to 0 bases and at J to 3 bases, leaving 14 bases not matched to a gene. This CDR3 has 18 amino acids. In germline, CDR1 is SGHTS, CDR2 YDEGEE. The CDR3 coding sequence is TGTGCCAGCAGCTTGGGGGGACTAGATGGTAGTGCCTTCTACGAGCAGTACTTC. Translated, it gives CASSLGGLDGSAFYEQYF.

Notes on this clone: This sample includes further DNA sequences coding for the same CDR3. The CDR3 is CASSLGGPTDTQYF. CDR3 in DNA: TGTGCCAGCAGCTTAGGGGGCCCCACAGATACGCAGTATTTT. The chain is built from TRBV7-2 and TRBJ2-3, with a tentative D call TRBD1 (5 bases). V gave up 1 base and J gave up 2 bases, with 7 bases separating them. The length of the CDR3 is 14 residues. Germline loops: CDR1 SGHTA, CDR2 FQGNSA.

The chain is built from TRBV19 and TRBJ2-5, with D uncertain. The V gene's germline CDR1 is LNHDA and CDR2 SQIVND (reference sequence). This CDR3 is built from 16 residues. V lost 5 bases and J lost 5, with 21 bases in between. This CDR3 reads CASSFGRSKPWETQYF. In DNA form, the CDR3 reads TGTGCCAGTAGTTTTGGGCGGTCTAAACCGTGGGAGACCCAGTACTTC. The complete variable domain, with remaining parts taken from reference TRBV19 and TRBJ2-5, reads DGGITQSPKYLFRKEGQNVTLSCEQNLNHDAMYWYRQDPGQGLRLIYYSQIVNDFQKGDIAEGYSVSREKKESFPLTVTSAQKNPTAFYLCASSFGRSKPWETQYFGPGTRLLVL.